The 7 T cell receptor beta chains in this list originate from one sample, sequenced in a study of T cells in women clearing cervical HPV infection. The method was immunoSEQ multiplex PCR; TCRdb's version includes in-frame clones alone and lacks a portion of them. This repertoire comprises roughly 49,000 clones; its ten largest clones make up 0.98%. The specimen was blood buffy coat. The receptors here all came from a woman between 18 and 69 years old with a cervical HPV16 infection that either progressed to CIN3+ or cleared (not recorded which).

About this clone: Coverage ceases 3 residues before the CDR3 finishes, and the germline J gene fills in the end. The V call is TRBV19, the J call TRBJ2-2, with D perhaps matching TRBD1 (6 bases). Germline V gene sequence: CDR1 LNHDA, CDR2 SQIVND (reference sequence). This CDR3 contains 14 residues. The CDR3: CASSSNMGANVLFF. The sequenced CDR3 bases are TGTGCCAGTAGTTCAAATATGGGGGCCAACGTG. Using reference TRBV19 and TRBJ2-2 for the parts outside the CDR3, the full variable domain is DGGITQSPKYLFRKEGQNVTLSCEQNLNHDAMYWYRQDPGQGLRLIYYSQIVNDFQKGDIAEGYSVSREKKESFPLTVTSAQKNPTAFYLCASSSNMGANVLFFGEGSRLTVL.

The sequenced CDR3 bases are TGCGCCAGCAGTGAAGGAGGGTGGGCAGATACG. This codes for CASSEGGWADT. The CDR3 in full is CASSEGGWADTQYF. The J gene is TRBJ2-3, the V gene TRBV10-1; possible D gene TRBD2, 6 bases. The read ends 3 residues shy of where the CDR3 ends; the end is completed using the germline J gene. The V and J ends lost 3 bases and 4 bases respectively, with 11 bases between them. This CDR3 contains 14 residues. Germline assignment: CDR1 WNHNN and CDR2 SYGVQD (reference sequence).

Details on this clone: The read is 3 residues too short to cover the CDR3 end, so that end is filled in from the germline J gene. This sequence joins TRBV19 and TRBJ1-2; TRBD1 aligns across 11 bases. Germline V gives CDR1 LNHDA, CDR2 SQIVND (reference sequence). The CDR3 has 15 amino acids. J lost 4 bases, V lost 4 bases, and 5 bases had no gene match. The CDR3 sequence is CASSSQDRGLYGYTF. CDR3 DNA, as far as it was read: TGTGCCAGTAGTAGCCAGGACAGGGGGCTCTATGGC.

On this clone: With the read ending 3 residues before the CDR3 end, the germline J gene is used to fill in that end. V and J are TRBV30 and TRBJ1-4; TRBD1 might be the D (5 bases). The CDR3 runs 12 residues. Germline values: CDR1 GTSNPN, CDR2 SVGIG (reference sequence). V was trimmed by 8 bases and J by 3 bases, leaving 10 bases between them. Partial CDR3 DNA: TGTGCCGGGAAACAGGCTAATGAAAAA. Translating gives CAGKQANEK. The whole CDR3 is CAGKQANEKLFF.

A note on this clone: Read data end 3 residues before the CDR3 end; the end is taken from the germline J gene. The V call is TRBV7-9, the J call TRBJ2-2; perhaps TRBD1 as D (6 bases). Per germline, CDR1 SEHNR and CDR2 FQNEAQ (reference sequence). The CDR3 runs to 14 residues. Incomplete CDR3 DNA: TGTGCCAGCAGCTTAGGGACAGCTAATGAAAAG. The encoded protein is CASSLGTANEK. The CDR3 as a whole reads CASSLGTANEKLFF.

Points on this clone: The read ends 3 residues before the CDR3 terminus; that terminus is restored from the germline J gene. This chain connects TRBV28 to TRBJ2-7, with 8 positions matching TRBD2. CDR3 length: 14 amino acids. The trim removed 3 bases at V and 5 bases at J, leaving 6 bases unmatched. Germline V gene sequence: CDR1 MDHEN, CDR2 SYDVKM. The CDR3 is CASSFQRGRDEQYF. The sequenced part of the CDR3 DNA is TGTGCCAGCAGTTTTCAGCGGGGGAGGGACGAG.

Turning to this clone: The read terminates 3 residues before the CDR3 end, so the remaining end is supplied by the germline J gene. The chain uses TRBV10-2 and TRBJ2-1; a possible D gene is TRBD2 (8 bases). The V and J ends lost 5 bases and 7 bases respectively, with 21 bases between them. The CDR3 covers 16 residues. Germline V gene sequence: CDR1 WSHSY, CDR2 SAAADI. The CDR3 loop is CASSHPGTRGLNEQFF. The sequenced part of the CDR3 DNA is TGCGCCAGCAGTCACCCCGGGACTAGGGGGCTTAATGAG.